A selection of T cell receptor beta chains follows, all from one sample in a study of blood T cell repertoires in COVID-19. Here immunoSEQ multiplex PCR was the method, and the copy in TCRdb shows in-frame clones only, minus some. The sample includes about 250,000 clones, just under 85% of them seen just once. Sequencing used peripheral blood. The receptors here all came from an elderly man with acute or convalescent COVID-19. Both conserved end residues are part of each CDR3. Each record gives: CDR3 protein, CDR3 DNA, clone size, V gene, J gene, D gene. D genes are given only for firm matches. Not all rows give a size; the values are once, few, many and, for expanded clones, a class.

cdr3_aa: CAWGRDRGGQPQHF; cdr3_nt: TGTGCCTGGGGCCGGGACAGGGGTGGTCAGCCCCAGCATTTT; clone_size: -; v_call: TRBV30; j_call: TRBJ1-5; d_call: TRBD1
cdr3_aa: CASSYGGRGNTIYF; cdr3_nt: TGTGCCAGCAGTTACGGGGGGAGGGGAAACACCATATATTTT; clone_size: many; v_call: TRBV6-5; j_call: TRBJ1-3; d_call: -
cdr3_aa: CASSLAGASGEQYF; cdr3_nt: TGTGCCAGCAGCTTGGCAGGGGCCTCGGGCGAGCAGTACTTC; clone_size: -; v_call: TRBV5-6; j_call: TRBJ2-7; d_call: -
cdr3_aa: CAWSERGGRSRTQYF; cdr3_nt: TGTGCCTGGAGTGAGCGGGGGGGCAGGAGTAGAACGCAGTATTTT; clone_size: -; v_call: TRBV30; j_call: TRBJ2-3; d_call: TRBD2
cdr3_aa: CASSFEQGLYEQYF; cdr3_nt: TGCGCCAGCAGCTTCGAACAGGGTCTCTACGAGCAGTACTTC; clone_size: -; v_call: TRBV5-1; j_call: TRBJ2-7; d_call: -
cdr3_aa: CASSPGLSRFPQHF; cdr3_nt: TGTGCCAGCAGCCCAGGACTCTCCAGATTTCCCCAGCATTTT; clone_size: -; v_call: TRBV3-1/TRBV3-2; j_call: TRBJ1-5; d_call: -
cdr3_aa: CASSLVVGLADNEQFF; cdr3_nt: TGCGCCAGCAGCTTGGTAGTGGGACTAGCAGACAATGAGCAGTTCTTC; clone_size: -; v_call: TRBV5-1; j_call: TRBJ2-1; d_call: TRBD2
cdr3_aa: CASSVGNRSPLHF; cdr3_nt: TGTGCCAGCAGCGTAGGTAATCGGTCACCCCTCCACTTT; clone_size: few; v_call: TRBV9; j_call: TRBJ1-6; d_call: -
cdr3_aa: CASSHNGANTGELFF; cdr3_nt: TGTGCCAGCAGCCATAACGGGGCGAACACCGGGGAGCTGTTTTTT; clone_size: -; v_call: TRBV3-1/TRBV3-2; j_call: TRBJ2-2; d_call: -
cdr3_aa: CASSYSPIDRDYEQYF; cdr3_nt: TGTGCCAGCAGTTACTCCCCGATCGACAGGGACTACGAGCAGTACTTC; clone_size: -; v_call: TRBV6-5; j_call: TRBJ2-7; d_call: TRBD1
cdr3_aa: CASGLLLGGGWARREQYF; cdr3_nt: TGTGCTAGTGGTTTGCTCTTGGGGGGAGGATGGGCCAGAAGAGAGCAGTACTTC; clone_size: -; v_call: TRBV12-5; j_call: TRBJ2-7; d_call: -
cdr3_aa: CASSLGRAGETQYF; cdr3_nt: TGCGCCAGCAGCCTGGGCCGAGCAGGAGAGACCCAGTACTTC; clone_size: -; v_call: TRBV5-1; j_call: TRBJ2-5; d_call: -
cdr3_aa: CASSLGARSNQPQHF; cdr3_nt: TGTGCCAGCAGCTTAGGTGCCAGAAGCAATCAGCCCCAGCATTTT; clone_size: few; v_call: TRBV7-2; j_call: TRBJ1-5; d_call: -
cdr3_aa: CAWSSGLSNEQFF; cdr3_nt: TGTGCCTGGAGCTCGGGACTTTCGAATGAGCAGTTCTTC; clone_size: -; v_call: TRBV30; j_call: TRBJ2-1; d_call: -
cdr3_aa: CASSLVGTGGFYEQYF; cdr3_nt: TGCGCCAGCAGCTTGGTTGGGACAGGGGGCTTTTACGAGCAGTACTTC; clone_size: many; v_call: TRBV5-1; j_call: TRBJ2-7; d_call: TRBD1
cdr3_aa: CASSYFSQGNEQFF; cdr3_nt: TGTGCCAGCAGTTACTTCTCACAGGGGAATGAGCAGTTCTTC; clone_size: -; v_call: TRBV6-6; j_call: TRBJ2-1; d_call: TRBD1
cdr3_aa: CARTEGRVEKLFF; cdr3_nt: TGTGCCAGGACGGAGGGGAGGGTTGAAAAACTGTTTTTT; clone_size: -; v_call: TRBV28; j_call: TRBJ1-4; d_call: -
cdr3_aa: CASSQEPGTEAFF; cdr3_nt: TGTGCCAGCAGCCAAGAGCCAGGGACTGAAGCTTTCTTT; clone_size: -; v_call: TRBV4-2; j_call: TRBJ1-1; d_call: -
cdr3_aa: CASSSLAEPNTGELFF; cdr3_nt: TGCGCCAGCAGCTCCCTAGCGGAGCCGAACACCGGGGAGCTGTTTTTT; clone_size: -; v_call: TRBV5-1; j_call: TRBJ2-2; d_call: TRBD2
cdr3_aa: CASSLGGTGRGTGELFF; cdr3_nt: TGCGCCAGCAGCTTGGGAGGGACAGGGAGAGGCACCGGGGAGCTGTTTTTT; clone_size: -; v_call: TRBV5-1; j_call: TRBJ2-2; d_call: TRBD1
cdr3_aa: CASSLWDRGYNEQFF; cdr3_nt: TGCGCCAGCAGCTTGTGGGACAGGGGTTACAATGAGCAGTTCTTC; clone_size: -; v_call: TRBV5-1; j_call: TRBJ2-1; d_call: TRBD1
cdr3_aa: CASSLLGPAGGGANVLTF; cdr3_nt: TGCGCCAGCAGCCTTTTAGGACCCGCCGGAGGGGGGGCCAACGTCCTGACTTTC; clone_size: -; v_call: TRBV5-1; j_call: TRBJ2-6; d_call: -
cdr3_aa: CASSLDRVYNSPLHF; cdr3_nt: TGTGCCAGCAGCTTGGACAGGGTATATAATTCACCCCTCCACTTT; clone_size: -; v_call: TRBV5-6; j_call: TRBJ1-6; d_call: -
cdr3_aa: CASSLPGRGPTGELFF; cdr3_nt: TGTGCCAGCAGTTTACCCGGCAGGGGGCCCACCGGGGAGCTGTTTTTT; clone_size: -; v_call: TRBV28; j_call: TRBJ2-2; d_call: TRBD1
cdr3_aa: CASGPGGAREGKLFF; cdr3_nt: TGTGCCAGCGGCCCCGGGGGGGCGAGGGAAGGGAAACTGTTTTTT; clone_size: -; v_call: TRBV27; j_call: TRBJ1-4; d_call: -
cdr3_aa: CASSQEAHTQYF; cdr3_nt: TGTGCCAGCAGCCAAGAGGCCCATACGCAGTATTTT; clone_size: -; v_call: TRBV3-1/TRBV3-2; j_call: TRBJ2-3; d_call: -
cdr3_aa: CASSLAIASGTAYNQPQHF; cdr3_nt: TGTGCCAGCAGCTTAGCGATAGCCTCCGGGACAGCCTACAATCAGCCCCAGCATTTT; clone_size: -; v_call: TRBV7-8; j_call: TRBJ1-5; d_call: TRBD1
cdr3_aa: CASGLISYNEQFF; cdr3_nt: TGTGCCAGCGGACTAATCTCCTACAATGAGCAGTTCTTC; clone_size: -; v_call: TRBV7-2; j_call: TRBJ2-1; d_call: -
cdr3_aa: CSVVGSGNHRPNEQYF; cdr3_nt: TGCAGCGTTGTGGGCAGCGGGAATCACCGTCCCAACGAGCAGTACTTC; clone_size: -; v_call: TRBV29-1; j_call: TRBJ2-7; d_call: TRBD2
cdr3_aa: CASSAEMGNQPQHF; cdr3_nt: TGTGCCAGCTCAGCAGAAATGGGCAATCAGCCCCAGCATTTT; clone_size: -; v_call: TRBV18; j_call: TRBJ1-5; d_call: -
cdr3_aa: CASSSTIRGGNQPQHF; cdr3_nt: TGTGCCAGCAGTTCTACAATCAGGGGCGGCAATCAGCCCCAGCATTTT; clone_size: -; v_call: TRBV6-5; j_call: TRBJ1-5; d_call: -
cdr3_aa: CASSQGATNEKLFF; cdr3_nt: TGTGCCAGCTCTCAGGGGGCAACTAATGAAAAACTGTTTTTT; clone_size: -; v_call: TRBV18; j_call: TRBJ1-4; d_call: TRBD1
cdr3_aa: CASSPRPLGAGEKLFF; cdr3_nt: TGTGCCAGCTCACCAAGACCGTTGGGGGCCGGAGAAAAACTGTTTTTT; clone_size: -; v_call: TRBV18; j_call: TRBJ1-4; d_call: -
cdr3_aa: CASRARDWGVQPQHF; cdr3_nt: TGTGCCAGCAGAGCCCGGGACTGGGGCGTACAGCCCCAGCATTTT; clone_size: -; v_call: TRBV2; j_call: TRBJ1-5; d_call: -
cdr3_aa: CASSSLGQGALRTFF; cdr3_nt: TGTGCCAGCAGTTCGCTGGGGCAGGGGGCGCTGAGGACTTTCTTT; clone_size: -; v_call: TRBV27; j_call: TRBJ1-1; d_call: TRBD1
cdr3_aa: CASSYPLRDEQFF; cdr3_nt: TGTGCCAGCAGTTACCCATTACGGGATGAGCAGTTCTTC; clone_size: -; v_call: TRBV6-2/TRBV6-3; j_call: TRBJ2-1; d_call: -
cdr3_aa: CASRPDSGGYYEQYF; cdr3_nt: TGTGCCAGCAGACCCGACAGCGGAGGGTACTACGAGCAGTACTTC; clone_size: -; v_call: TRBV6-5; j_call: TRBJ2-7; d_call: -
cdr3_aa: CASSSLRGTYGYTF; cdr3_nt: TGTGCCAGCAGCTCATTAAGGGGGACCTATGGCTACACCTTC; clone_size: few; v_call: TRBV7-9; j_call: TRBJ1-2; d_call: -
cdr3_aa: CAASRDRGSLQFF; cdr3_nt: TGTGCCGCTTCTCGGGACAGGGGGTCGCTGCAGTTCTTC; clone_size: -; v_call: TRBV19; j_call: TRBJ2-1; d_call: TRBD1
cdr3_aa: CASSGWYRLAGINTGELFF; cdr3_nt: TGCGCCAGCAGTGGCTGGTATCGACTAGCGGGAATAAACACCGGGGAGCTGTTTTTT; clone_size: once; v_call: TRBV10-1; j_call: TRBJ2-2; d_call: TRBD2
cdr3_aa: CASSLMGRLGETQYF; cdr3_nt: TGCGCCAGCAGCTTGATGGGGCGACTAGGGGAGACCCAGTACTTC; clone_size: -; v_call: TRBV5-1; j_call: TRBJ2-5; d_call: -
cdr3_aa: CAISEGQRNSNQPQHF; cdr3_nt: TGTGCCATCAGTGAGGGACAGAGAAATAGCAATCAGCCCCAGCATTTT; clone_size: -; v_call: TRBV10-3; j_call: TRBJ1-5; d_call: -
cdr3_aa: CATSRDLGNTIYF; cdr3_nt: TGTGCCACCAGCAGAGATCTAGGAAACACCATATATTTT; clone_size: -; v_call: TRBV15; j_call: TRBJ1-3; d_call: -
cdr3_aa: CASREKDRGWYGYTF; cdr3_nt: TGTGCCAGCAGGGAAAAGGACAGGGGTTGGTATGGCTACACCTTC; clone_size: -; v_call: TRBV6-6; j_call: TRBJ1-2; d_call: TRBD1
cdr3_aa: CASSQVRTGELFF; cdr3_nt: TGTGCCAGCAGCCAAGTTAGAACCGGGGAGCTGTTTTTT; clone_size: -; v_call: TRBV3-1/TRBV3-2; j_call: TRBJ2-2; d_call: -
cdr3_aa: CASSVASGGPYEQYF; cdr3_nt: TGTGCCAGCAGCGTAGCTAGCGGGGGACCCTACGAGCAGTACTTC; clone_size: -; v_call: TRBV9; j_call: TRBJ2-7; d_call: TRBD2
cdr3_aa: CASSHTPRTTATYEQYF; cdr3_nt: TGTGCCAGCAGCCATACCCCGAGGACTACCGCTACCTACGAGCAGTACTTC; clone_size: -; v_call: TRBV3-1/TRBV3-2; j_call: TRBJ2-7; d_call: -
cdr3_aa: CASSRGGVRTDTQYF; cdr3_nt: TGTGCCAGCAGCCGTGGCGGGGTGCGCACAGATACGCAGTATTTT; clone_size: -; v_call: TRBV11-2; j_call: TRBJ2-3; d_call: -
cdr3_aa: CASGQGSLNEQFF; cdr3_nt: TGTGCCAGCGGACAGGGATCTCTGAATGAGCAGTTCTTC; clone_size: -; v_call: TRBV7-9; j_call: TRBJ2-1; d_call: TRBD1
cdr3_aa: CASSPLGQGNQPQHF; cdr3_nt: TGTGCCAGCAGCCCCCTCGGACAGGGGAATCAGCCCCAGCATTTT; clone_size: -; v_call: TRBV4-2; j_call: TRBJ1-5; d_call: TRBD1